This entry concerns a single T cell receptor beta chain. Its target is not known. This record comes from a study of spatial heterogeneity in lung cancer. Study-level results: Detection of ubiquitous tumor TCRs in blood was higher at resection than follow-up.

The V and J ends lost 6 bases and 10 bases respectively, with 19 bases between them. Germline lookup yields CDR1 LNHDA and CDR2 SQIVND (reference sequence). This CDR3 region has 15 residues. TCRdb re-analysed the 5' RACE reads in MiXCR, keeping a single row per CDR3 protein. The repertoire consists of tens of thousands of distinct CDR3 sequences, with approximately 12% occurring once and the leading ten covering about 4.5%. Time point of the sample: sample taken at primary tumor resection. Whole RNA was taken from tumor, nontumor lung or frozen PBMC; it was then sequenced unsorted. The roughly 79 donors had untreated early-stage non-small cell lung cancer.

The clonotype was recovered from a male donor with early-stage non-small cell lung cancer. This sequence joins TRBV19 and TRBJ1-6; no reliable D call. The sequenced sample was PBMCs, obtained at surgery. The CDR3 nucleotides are TGTGCCAGTAGGCCCGAGGCAGGCACTTCGTCACCCCTCCACTTT. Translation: CASRPEAGTSSPLHF.